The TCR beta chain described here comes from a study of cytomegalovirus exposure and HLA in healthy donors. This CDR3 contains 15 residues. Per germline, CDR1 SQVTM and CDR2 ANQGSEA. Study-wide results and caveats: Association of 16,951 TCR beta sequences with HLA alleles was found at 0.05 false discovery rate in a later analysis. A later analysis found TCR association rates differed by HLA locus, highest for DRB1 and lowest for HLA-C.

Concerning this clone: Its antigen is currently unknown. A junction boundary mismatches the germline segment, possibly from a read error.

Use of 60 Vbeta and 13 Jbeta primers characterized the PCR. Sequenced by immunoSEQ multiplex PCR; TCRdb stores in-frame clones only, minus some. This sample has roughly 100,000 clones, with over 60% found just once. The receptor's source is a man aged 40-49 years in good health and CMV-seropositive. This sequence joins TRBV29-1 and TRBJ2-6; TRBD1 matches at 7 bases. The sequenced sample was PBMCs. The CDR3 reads CSVCPQGTGANGLTF. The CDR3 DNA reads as TGCAGCGTTTGCCCCCAGGGTACAGGGGCCAACGGCCTGACTTTC. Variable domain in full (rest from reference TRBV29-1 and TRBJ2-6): SAVISQKPSRDICQRGTSLTIQCQVDSQVTMMFWYRQQPGQSLTLIATANQGSEATYESGFVIDKFPISRPNLTFSTLTVSNMSPEDSSIYLCSVCPQGTGANGLTFGAGSRLTVL.